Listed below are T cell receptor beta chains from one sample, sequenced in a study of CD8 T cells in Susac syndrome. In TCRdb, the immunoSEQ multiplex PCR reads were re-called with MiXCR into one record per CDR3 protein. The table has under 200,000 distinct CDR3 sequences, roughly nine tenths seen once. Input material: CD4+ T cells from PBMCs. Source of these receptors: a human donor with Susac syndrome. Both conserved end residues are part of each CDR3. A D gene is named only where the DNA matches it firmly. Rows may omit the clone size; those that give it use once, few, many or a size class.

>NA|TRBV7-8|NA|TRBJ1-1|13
TGTGCCAGCACGCGGGCGGCGTTGACTGAAGCTTTCTTT
CASTRAALTEAFF
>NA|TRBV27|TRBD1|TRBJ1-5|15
TGTGCCAGCAGTTCAACCGGGACAGGGGTCCAGCCCCAGCATTTT
CASSSTGTGVQPQHF
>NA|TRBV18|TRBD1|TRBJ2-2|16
TGTGCCAGCTCACCACCAAACAGGGGGAACACCGGGGAGCTGTTTTTT
CASSPPNRGNTGELFF
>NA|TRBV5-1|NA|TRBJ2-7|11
TGCGCCAGCAGCCGGGACAACGAGCAGTACTTC
CASSRDNEQYF
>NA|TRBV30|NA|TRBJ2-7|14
TGTGCCTGGAGTGTACTTGCCGGATCCTACGAGCAGTACTTC
CAWSVLAGSYEQYF
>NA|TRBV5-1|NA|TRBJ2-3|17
TGCGCCAGTTTTCCTCTAGCGAGAGCGGGTAGCACAGATACGCAGTATTTT
CASFPLARAGSTDTQYF
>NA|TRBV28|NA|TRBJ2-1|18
TGTGCCAGCAGCAGACTTCCTCCGCGGAGGGACCCCGGCGCTGAGCAGTTCTTC
CASSRLPPRRDPGAEQFF
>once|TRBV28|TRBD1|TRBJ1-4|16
TGTGCCAGCAGTGTAGGGGACAGAACAACTAATGAAAAACTGTTTTTT
CASSVGDRTTNEKLFF
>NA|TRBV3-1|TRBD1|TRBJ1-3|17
TGTGCCAGCAGCCAGACAGGGGGCTCCCCCTCTGGAAACACCATATATTTT
CASSQTGGSPSGNTIYF
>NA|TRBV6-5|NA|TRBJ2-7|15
TGTGCCAGCAGTTACGGTGGCAGTAACTCCTACGAGCAGTACTTC
CASSYGGSNSYEQYF
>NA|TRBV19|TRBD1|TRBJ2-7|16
TGTGCCAGTAGTCAGAGCCGGGACAGAGGAACCTACGAGCAGTACTTC
CASSQSRDRGTYEQYF
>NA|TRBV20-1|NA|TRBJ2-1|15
TGCAGTGCTTCTGCCGGGACCAACTCCTACAATGAGCAGTTCTTC
CSASAGTNSYNEQFF
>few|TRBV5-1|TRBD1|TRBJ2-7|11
TGCGCCAGCAGCGCGGACAGGGCCCAGTACTTC
CASSADRAQYF
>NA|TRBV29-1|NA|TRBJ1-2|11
TGCAGCGAGGTGATTGACTATGGCTACACCTTC
CSEVIDYGYTF
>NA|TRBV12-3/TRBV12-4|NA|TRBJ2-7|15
TGTGCCAGCAGTTTGGGGGCCGCCTCGACCTACGAGCAGTACTTC
CASSLGAASTYEQYF
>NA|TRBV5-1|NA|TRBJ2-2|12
TGCGCCAGCAGCCAAAACACCGGGGAGCTGTTTTTT
CASSQNTGELFF
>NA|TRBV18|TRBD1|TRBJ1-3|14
TGTGCCAGCTCACCCAACAGGGGCGGAAACACCATATATTTT
CASSPNRGGNTIYF
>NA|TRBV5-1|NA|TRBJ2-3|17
TGCGCCAGCAGCTTGTCTGTTGCCCTAGACAACGGAGATACGCAGTATTTT
CASSLSVALDNGDTQYF
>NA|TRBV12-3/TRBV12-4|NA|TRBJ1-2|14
TGTGCCAGCAGTCCCCGAGGTGTTTCCTATGGCTACACCTTC
CASSPRGVSYGYTF
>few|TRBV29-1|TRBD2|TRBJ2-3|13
TGCACCACGGGGGGGGTTGGCACAGATACGCAGTATTTT
CTTGGVGTDTQYF
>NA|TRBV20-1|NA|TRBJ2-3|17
TGCAGTGCTAGTAGTCGGCGCGGACCCCTCGGGGGCAATACGCAGTATTTT
CSASSRRGPLGGNTQYF
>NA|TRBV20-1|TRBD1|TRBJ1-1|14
TGCAGTGCTAGACAGGGGGCGGGGGGCACTGAAGCTTTCTTT
CSARQGAGGTEAFF
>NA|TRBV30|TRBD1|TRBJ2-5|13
TGTGCCTGGTCCGGGACAGGGGTCCCGACCCAGTACTTC
CAWSGTGVPTQYF
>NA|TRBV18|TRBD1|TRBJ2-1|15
TGTGCCAGCTCAAAAACAGGGGTTGCAAACAATGAGCAGTTCTTC
CASSKTGVANNEQFF
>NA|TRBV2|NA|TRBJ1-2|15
TGTGCCAGCGAAGCCAAACGGGGGGAAAACTATGGCTACACCTTC
CASEAKRGENYGYTF
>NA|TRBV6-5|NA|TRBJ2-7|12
TGTGCCAGCGCCGGGCTCAACTACGAGCAGTACTTC
CASAGLNYEQYF
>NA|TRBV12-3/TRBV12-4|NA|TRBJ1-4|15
TGTGCCAGCAGCCGGGACGCTAATTGGGACGAAAAACTGTTTTTT
CASSRDANWDEKLFF
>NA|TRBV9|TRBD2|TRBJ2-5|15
TGTGCCAGCAGCGTAGCTGGGACTAACCAAGAGACTCAGTACTTC
CASSVAGTNQETQYF
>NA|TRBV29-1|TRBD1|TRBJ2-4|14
TGCAGCGTTGAGACGGACAGGGCCAAAAACATTCAGTACTTC
CSVETDRAKNIQYF